This is a list of T cell receptor beta chains from one sample in a study of blood T cell repertoires in COVID-19. Generated by immunoSEQ multiplex PCR, the TCRdb table keeps only in-frame clones and is missing some. The repertoire has roughly 130,000 clones, 90% of them found once; the top ten carry about 4.6%. Source material: peripheral blood. The receptors here all came from a man aged 55 to 70 with COVID-19, enrolled during active disease. Each CDR3 is given with its conserved first and last residue.

J | V | CDR3
TRBJ1-1 | TRBV5-1 | CASSPDREFGEAFF
TRBJ2-3 | TRBV9 | CASSVATSGSEDTQYF
TRBJ1-5 | TRBV18 | CASSPGQGASIEPQHF
TRBJ1-2 | TRBV3-1/TRBV3-2 | CASSPATGSYGYTF
TRBJ2-1 | TRBV11-2 | CASSLIPSSYNEQFF
TRBJ2-1 | TRBV13 | CASDPVGTNNEQFF
TRBJ2-1 | TRBV6-6 | CAKTTIAGEGNEQFF
TRBJ2-1 | TRBV28 | CASSFRDLHYNEQFF
TRBJ1-4 | TRBV7-6 | CASSQSRGWGEKLFF
TRBJ1-4 | TRBV15 | CATSRFSRPEKLFF
TRBJ1-5 | TRBV27 | CASMPKGAGRNQPQHF
TRBJ1-1 | TRBV18 | CASSGVGTGEIGAFF
TRBJ1-4 | TRBV4-1 | CASSQLTGVVEKLFF
TRBJ2-1 | TRBV10-2 | CASSEEQSSYNEQFF
TRBJ2-7 | TRBV11-2 | CASSLDSFQRYEQYF
TRBJ1-2 | TRBV4-1 | CASSLRDSNLYGYTF
TRBJ2-5 | TRBV5-1 | CASSLATGFGETQYF
TRBJ2-4 | TRBV6-6 | CASSYSGQSNIQYF
TRBJ2-5 | TRBV2 | CASTRTSQETQYF
TRBJ1-3 | TRBV18 | CASSTDGDTIYF
TRBJ2-1 | TRBV5-1 | CASSPGQGIYNEQFF
TRBJ1-1 | TRBV2 | CASSEEGVWTEAFF